The following is a TCR beta chain sequence with its context. Its antigen is not identified. These data are taken from a study of cytomegalovirus exposure and HLA in healthy donors. Findings and caveats of the study: Reported results showed that the classifier diagnosed cytomegalovirus status with high specificity and sensitivity.

Deletions cut 1 base from V and 1 base from J, with 10 bases between. This CDR3 has 15 amino acids. Germline V gene lookup returns CDR1 SEHNR and CDR2 FQNEAQ (reference sequence). PCR amplification relied on 60 Vbeta primers (plus 13 Jbeta primers). The data were produced by immunoSEQ multiplex PCR, yet TCRdb's version contains in-frame clones alone and is incomplete. The repertoire consists of around 170,000 clones, with approximately 88% occurring once and the leading ten covering over 2%. The specimen sequenced was PBMCs. The clonotype comes from a woman in her forties or fifties in good health and CMV-seropositive. The chain links TRBV7-9 to TRBJ2-5; maybe TRBD2 (6 bases). Here the CDR3 reads CASSLDGGGQETQYF. The CDR3 DNA sequence: TGTGCCAGCAGCTTAGACGGGGGAGGCCAAGAGACCCAGTACTTC.